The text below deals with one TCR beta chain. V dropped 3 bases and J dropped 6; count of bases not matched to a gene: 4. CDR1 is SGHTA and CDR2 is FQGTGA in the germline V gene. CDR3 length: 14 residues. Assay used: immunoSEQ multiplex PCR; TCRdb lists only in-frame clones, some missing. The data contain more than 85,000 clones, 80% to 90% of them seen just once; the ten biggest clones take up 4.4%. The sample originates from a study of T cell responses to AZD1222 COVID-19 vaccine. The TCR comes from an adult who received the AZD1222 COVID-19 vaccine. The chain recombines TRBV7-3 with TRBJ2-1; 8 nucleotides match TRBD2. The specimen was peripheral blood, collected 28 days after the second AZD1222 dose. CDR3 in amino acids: CASSFGTSGNEQFF. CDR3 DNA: TGTGCCAGCAGCTTCGGGACTAGTGGCAATGAGCAGTTCTTC.